This TCR beta chain was captured by sequencing in a study of blood T cells in healthy people across ages. Study as a whole: Per two T cells, about one barcoded beta molecule was captured through template switching. Study-wide results and caveats: More naive CD4+ cells and higher diversity marked long-lived donors relative to aged donors. While age rose, TCR beta diversity per million T cells dropped in a roughly linear way.

Trimming at V came to 2 bases and at J to 8 bases, leaving 12 bases not matched to a gene. The CDR3 contains 16 residues. The germline V gene has CDR1 LGHDT and CDR2 YNNKEL (reference sequence). Note on this clonotype: The antigen remains unidentified.

Together with a sample-barcoded 5' primer, a J-beta primer mix was included in a second PCR lasting roughly 6 to 12 cycles. Unique molecular identifiers of 12 random nucleotides labeled each cDNA. TCRdb called the 5' RACE reads again in MiXCR, with one record for every CDR3 protein. The sample lists 1.4 million or so distinct CDR3 sequences; around 40% were seen once. V is TRBV3-1 and J is TRBJ1-1, with 9 nucleotides matching TRBD1. Sequencing was carried out using blood. The source of this sequence is a woman aged 18-29 years in good health. CDR3 nucleotide sequence: TGTGCCAGCAGCCAAAGGGCAACCGGGACAGGGAGGGAAGCTTTCTTT. It specifies CASSQRATGTGREAFF.